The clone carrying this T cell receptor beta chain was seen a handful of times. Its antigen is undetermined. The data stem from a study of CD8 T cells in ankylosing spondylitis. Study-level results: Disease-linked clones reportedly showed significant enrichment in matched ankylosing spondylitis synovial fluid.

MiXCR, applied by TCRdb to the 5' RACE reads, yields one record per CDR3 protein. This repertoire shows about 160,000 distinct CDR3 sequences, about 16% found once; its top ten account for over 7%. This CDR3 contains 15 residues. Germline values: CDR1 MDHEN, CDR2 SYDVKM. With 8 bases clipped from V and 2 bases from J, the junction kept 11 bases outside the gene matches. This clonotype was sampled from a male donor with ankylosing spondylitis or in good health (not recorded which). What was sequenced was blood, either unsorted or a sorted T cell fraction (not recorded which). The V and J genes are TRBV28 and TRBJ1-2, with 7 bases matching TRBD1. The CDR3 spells CASSFRKTGNYGYTF. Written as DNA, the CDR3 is TGTGCCAGCTCCTTTCGAAAGACAGGGAACTATGGCTACACCTTC.